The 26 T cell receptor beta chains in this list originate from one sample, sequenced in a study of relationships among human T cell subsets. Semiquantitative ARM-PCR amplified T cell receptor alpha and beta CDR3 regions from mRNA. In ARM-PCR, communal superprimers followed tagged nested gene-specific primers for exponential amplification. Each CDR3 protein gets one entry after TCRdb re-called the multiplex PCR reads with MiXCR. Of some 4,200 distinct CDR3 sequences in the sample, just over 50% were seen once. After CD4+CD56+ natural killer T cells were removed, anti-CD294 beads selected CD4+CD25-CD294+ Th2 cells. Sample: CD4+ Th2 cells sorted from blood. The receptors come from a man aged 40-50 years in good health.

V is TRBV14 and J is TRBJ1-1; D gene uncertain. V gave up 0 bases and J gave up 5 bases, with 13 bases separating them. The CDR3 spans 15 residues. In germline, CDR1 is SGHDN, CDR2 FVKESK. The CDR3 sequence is CASSQDVKMGTEAFF. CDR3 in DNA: TGTGCCAGCAGCCAAGATGTCAAGATGGGGACTGAAGCTTTCTTT.

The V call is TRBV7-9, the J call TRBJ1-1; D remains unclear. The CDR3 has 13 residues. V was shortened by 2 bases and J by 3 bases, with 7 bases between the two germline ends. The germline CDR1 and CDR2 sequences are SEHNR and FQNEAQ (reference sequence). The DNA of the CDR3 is TGTGCCAGCAGCTTAACTTCTGACACTGAAGCTTTCTTT. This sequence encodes CASSLTSDTEAFF.

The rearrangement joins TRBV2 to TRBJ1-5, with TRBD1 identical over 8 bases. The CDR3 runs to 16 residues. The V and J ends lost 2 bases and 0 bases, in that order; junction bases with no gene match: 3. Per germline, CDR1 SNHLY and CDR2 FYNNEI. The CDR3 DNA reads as TGTGCCAGCAGTGAACAGGGACAGGTTAGCAATCAGCCCCAGCATTTT. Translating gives CASSEQGQVSNQPQHF.

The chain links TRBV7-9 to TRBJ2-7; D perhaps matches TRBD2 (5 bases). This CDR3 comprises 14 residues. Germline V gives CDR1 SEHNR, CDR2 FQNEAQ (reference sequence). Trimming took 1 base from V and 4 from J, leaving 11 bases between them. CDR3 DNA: TGTGCCAGCAGCTTAGGTAGCGCTCAGTACGAGCAGTACTTC. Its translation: CASSLGSAQYEQYF.

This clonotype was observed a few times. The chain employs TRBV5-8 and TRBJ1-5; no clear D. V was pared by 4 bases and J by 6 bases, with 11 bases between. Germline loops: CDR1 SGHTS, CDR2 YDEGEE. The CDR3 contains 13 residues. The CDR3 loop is CASSPSRSQPQHF. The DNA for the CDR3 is TGTGCCAGCAGCCCCAGCCGTAGTCAGCCCCAGCATTTT.

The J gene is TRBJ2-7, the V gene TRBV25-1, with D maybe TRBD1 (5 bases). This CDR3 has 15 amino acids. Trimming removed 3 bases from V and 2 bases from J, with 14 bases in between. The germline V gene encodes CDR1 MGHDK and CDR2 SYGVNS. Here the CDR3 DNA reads TGTGCCAGCAGTGACTCAGGGTGGCAGACCTACGAGCAGTACTTC. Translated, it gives CASSDSGWQTYEQYF.

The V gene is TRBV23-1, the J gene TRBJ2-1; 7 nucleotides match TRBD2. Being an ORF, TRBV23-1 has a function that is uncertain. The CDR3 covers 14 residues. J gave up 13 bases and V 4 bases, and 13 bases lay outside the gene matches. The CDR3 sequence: CASSPKNLSGPQFF. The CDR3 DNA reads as TGCGCCAGCAGTCCTAAAAACCTTAGCGGGCCACAGTTCTTC.

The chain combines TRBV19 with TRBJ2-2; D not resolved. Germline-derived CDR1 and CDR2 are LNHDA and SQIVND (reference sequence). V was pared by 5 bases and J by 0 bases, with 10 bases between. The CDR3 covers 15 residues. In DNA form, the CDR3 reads TGTGCCAGTAGTTCTCAGAGCGCGAACACCGGGGAGCTGTTTTTT. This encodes CASSSQSANTGELFF.

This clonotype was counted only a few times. Written as DNA, the CDR3 is TGCGCCAGCAGTGAGTCGGGGGCGGGGATGAACACTGAAGCTTTCTTT. This translates into CASSESGAGMNTEAFF. The V gene is TRBV10-2, the J gene TRBJ1-1; tentatively, D is TRBD1 (6 bases). CDR3 length: 16 residues. With 0 bases removed from V and 0 bases from J, the gap between germline ends came to 11 bases. Per germline, CDR1 WSHSY and CDR2 SAAADI.

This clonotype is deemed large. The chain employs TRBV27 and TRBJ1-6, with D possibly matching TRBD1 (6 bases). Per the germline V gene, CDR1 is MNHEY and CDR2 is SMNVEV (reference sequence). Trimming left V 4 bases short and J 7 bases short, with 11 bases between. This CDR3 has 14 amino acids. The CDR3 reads CASSSQGLNSPLHF. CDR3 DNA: TGTGCCAGCAGTTCACAGGGCCTCAATTCACCCCTCCACTTT.

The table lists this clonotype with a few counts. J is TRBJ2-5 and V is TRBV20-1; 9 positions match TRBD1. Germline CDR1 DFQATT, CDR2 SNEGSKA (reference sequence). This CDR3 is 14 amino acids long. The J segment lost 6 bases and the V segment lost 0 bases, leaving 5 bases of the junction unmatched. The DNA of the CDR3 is TGCAGTGCTAGAGAAACAGGGGGCTGGCAGACCCAGTACTTC. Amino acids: CSARETGGWQTQYF.

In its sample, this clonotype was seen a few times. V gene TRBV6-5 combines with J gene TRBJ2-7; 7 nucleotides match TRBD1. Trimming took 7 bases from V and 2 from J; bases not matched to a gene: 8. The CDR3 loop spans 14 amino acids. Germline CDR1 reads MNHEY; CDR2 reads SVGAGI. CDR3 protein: CASITRDRPYEQYF. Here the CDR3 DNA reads TGTGCCAGCATTACCCGGGACAGACCCTACGAGCAGTACTTC.

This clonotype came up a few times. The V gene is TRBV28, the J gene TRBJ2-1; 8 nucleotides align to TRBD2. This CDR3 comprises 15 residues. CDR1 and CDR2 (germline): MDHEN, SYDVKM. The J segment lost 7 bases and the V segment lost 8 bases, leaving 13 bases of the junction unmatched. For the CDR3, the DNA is TGTGCCAGCGGATCGGGGGGGGTGAATTTAAATGAGCAGTTCTTC. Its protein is CASGSGGVNLNEQFF. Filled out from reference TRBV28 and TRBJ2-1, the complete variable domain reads DVKVTQSSRYLVKRTGEKVFLECVQDMDHENMFWYRQDPGLGLRLIYFSYDVKMKEKGDIPEGYSVSREKKERFSLILESASTNQTSMYLCASGSGGVNLNEQFFGPGTRLTVL.

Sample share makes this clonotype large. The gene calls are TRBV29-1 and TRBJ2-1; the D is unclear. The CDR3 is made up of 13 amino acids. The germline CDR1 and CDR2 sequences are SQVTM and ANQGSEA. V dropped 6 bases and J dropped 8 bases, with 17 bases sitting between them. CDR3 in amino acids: CSVSQAAKYEQFF. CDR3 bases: TGCAGCGTCTCCCAGGCCGCAAAATATGAGCAGTTCTTC.

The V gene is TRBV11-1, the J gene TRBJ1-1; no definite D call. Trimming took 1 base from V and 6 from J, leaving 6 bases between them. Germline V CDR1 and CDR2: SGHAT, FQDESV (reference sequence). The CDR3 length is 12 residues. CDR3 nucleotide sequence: TGTGCCAGCAGCTTAGGACGCTCTGAAGCTTTCTTT. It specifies CASSLGRSEAFF.

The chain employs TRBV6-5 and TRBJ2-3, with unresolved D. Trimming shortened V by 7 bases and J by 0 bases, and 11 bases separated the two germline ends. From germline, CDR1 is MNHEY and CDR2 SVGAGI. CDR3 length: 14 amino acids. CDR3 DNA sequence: TGTGCCAGCAAATCTACCTCTAGCACAGATACGCAGTATTTT. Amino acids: CASKSTSSTDTQYF.

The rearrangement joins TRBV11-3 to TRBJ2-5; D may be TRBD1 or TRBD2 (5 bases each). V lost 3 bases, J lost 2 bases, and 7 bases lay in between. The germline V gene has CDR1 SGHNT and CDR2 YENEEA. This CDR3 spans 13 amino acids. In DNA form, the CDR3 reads TGTGCCAGCAGCTTGGGGGAGCAAGAGACCCAGTACTTC. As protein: CASSLGEQETQYF.

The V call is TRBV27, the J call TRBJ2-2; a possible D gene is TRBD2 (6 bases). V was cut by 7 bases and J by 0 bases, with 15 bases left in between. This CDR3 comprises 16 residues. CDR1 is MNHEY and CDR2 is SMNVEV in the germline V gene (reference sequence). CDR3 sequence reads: CASKRAGPANTGELFF. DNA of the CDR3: TGTGCCAGCAAGCGGGCAGGGCCTGCGAACACCGGGGAGCTGTTTTTT.

CDR3 loop: CAISEGVGRGQETQYF. The CDR3, as DNA: TGTGCCATCAGTGAGGGTGTGGGCAGGGGCCAAGAGACCCAGTACTTC. This chain uses TRBV10-3 with TRBJ2-5; D might be TRBD1 (6 bases). Deletions cut 2 bases from V and 1 base from J, with 14 bases between. This CDR3 contains 16 residues. The germline CDR1 and CDR2 sequences are ENHRY and SYGVKD.

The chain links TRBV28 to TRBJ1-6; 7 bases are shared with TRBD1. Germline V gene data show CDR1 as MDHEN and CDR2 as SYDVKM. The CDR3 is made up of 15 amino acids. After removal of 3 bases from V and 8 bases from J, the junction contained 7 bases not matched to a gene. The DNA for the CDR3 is TGTGCCAGCAGTTTGGCAGGACAGGCCTATTCACCCCTCCACTTT. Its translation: CASSLAGQAYSPLHF.

The CDR3 region is CSASPPTDTQYF. The CDR3 DNA reads TGCAGTGCTAGCCCCCCAACAGATACGCAGTATTTT. J is TRBJ2-3 and V is TRBV20-1; D gene unclear. V was cut by 3 bases and J by 3 bases, with 7 bases left in between. The CDR3 is made up of 12 amino acids. Germline loops: CDR1 DFQATT, CDR2 SNEGSKA (reference sequence).

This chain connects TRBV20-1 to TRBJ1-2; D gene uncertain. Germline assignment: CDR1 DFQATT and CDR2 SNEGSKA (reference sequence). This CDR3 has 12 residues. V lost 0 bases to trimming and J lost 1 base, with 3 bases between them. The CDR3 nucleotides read TGCAGTGCTAGAGATGATAACTATGGCTACACCTTC. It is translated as CSARDDNYGYTF.

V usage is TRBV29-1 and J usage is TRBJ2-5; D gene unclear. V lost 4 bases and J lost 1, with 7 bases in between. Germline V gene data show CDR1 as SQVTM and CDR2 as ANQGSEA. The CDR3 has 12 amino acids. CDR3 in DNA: TGCAGCGTTGGGACGGCCCAAGAGACCCAGTACTTC. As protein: CSVGTAQETQYF.

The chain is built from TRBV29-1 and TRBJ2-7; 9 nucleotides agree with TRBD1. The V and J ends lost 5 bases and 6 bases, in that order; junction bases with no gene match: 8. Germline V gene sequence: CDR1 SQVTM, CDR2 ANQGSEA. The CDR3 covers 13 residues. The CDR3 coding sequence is TGCAGCGTTCTGACAGGGGGACGGGGCGAGCAGTACTTC. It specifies CSVLTGGRGEQYF.

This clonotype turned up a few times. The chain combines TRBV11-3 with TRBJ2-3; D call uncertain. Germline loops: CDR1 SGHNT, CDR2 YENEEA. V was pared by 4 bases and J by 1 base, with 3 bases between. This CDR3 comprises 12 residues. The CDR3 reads CASSSRTDTQYF. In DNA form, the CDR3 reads TGTGCCAGCAGCTCGCGCACAGATACGCAGTATTTT.

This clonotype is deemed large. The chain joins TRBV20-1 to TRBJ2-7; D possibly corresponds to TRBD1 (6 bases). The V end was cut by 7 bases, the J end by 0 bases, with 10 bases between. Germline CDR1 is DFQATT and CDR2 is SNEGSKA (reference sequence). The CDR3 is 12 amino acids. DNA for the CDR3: TGCAGTGTCGGGACATCCTCCTACGAGCAGTACTTC. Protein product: CSVGTSSYEQYF.